This T cell receptor beta chain derives from a study of T cells after yellow fever vaccination. This clonotype was seen more than once but under ten times. Its cognate antigen is unknown. Study-level points and caveats: Clonotypes appearing in both CD4 and CD8 compartments existed, and their share was small. Any FACS-sorted repertoire could hold abundant clonotypes that contaminate it from the bulk population. Primary-vaccination clones mostly resurfaced post-booster (96% CD4, approximately 89% CD8).

TCR cDNA was made by 5'RACE template switching, adding a universal primer site and UMIs. TCRdb processed the 5' RACE reads anew with MiXCR; each CDR3 protein has one entry. The profile covers 250,000 to 300,000 distinct CDR3 sequences, with approximately 12% appearing a single time and around 0.55% taken by the ten largest. This clonotype was obtained from a man aged 25 to 40 who received the YFV17D yellow fever vaccine. Sequencing was performed on CD4+ T cells sorted from PBMCs, taken 45 days after the yellow fever booster vaccination.

CDR3 DNA: TGTGCCAGCAGCTCCCCCGGGGCTAGCAGATTATACAATGAGCAGTTCTTC. Residues: CASSSPGASRLYNEQFF. The V call is TRBV7-6, the J call TRBJ2-1; D may correspond to TRBD1 or TRBD2 (5 bases each). CDR3 length: 17 residues. Germline V gene sequence: CDR1 SGHVS, CDR2 FNYEAQ. V lost 4 bases to trimming and J lost 4 bases, with 20 bases between them.